This T cell receptor (beta chain) was sequenced during a study of cytomegalovirus exposure and HLA in healthy donors. Germline V gives CDR1 SGHVS, CDR2 FNYEAQ. V dropped 5 bases and J dropped 4 bases, with 12 bases sitting between them. The CDR3 contains 14 residues. Each of the donors was a healthy bone marrow donor. The study's findings and limits: Looking again later, the authors saw that most CMV-associated TCR beta chains seemed HLA-restricted. Owing to their indistinguishability, certain V segments, notably TRBV6-2 and TRBV6-3, were excluded.

As for this clone: No antigen is known for it.

PCR employed 60 Vbeta and 13 Jbeta primers. Data came from immunoSEQ multiplex PCR; TCRdb stores just in-frame clones and leaves some out. The sample carries 130,000 or so clones, approximately 80% recorded once. Sequences were obtained from PBMCs. V usage is TRBV7-6 and J usage is TRBJ2-1; D remains unclear. The clonotype originates from a woman under 30 in good health and CMV-seropositive. For the CDR3, the DNA is TGTGCCAGCAGCCCCCTCCCCGGGTACAATGAGCAGTTCTTC. Its translation: CASSPLPGYNEQFF.